Here is one TCR beta chain with its context. The data were obtained in a study of blood T cell repertoires in COVID-19. As for the study in general: Whether acute or convalescent, the COVID-19 samples came from the United States, Italy and Spain.

Germline loops: CDR1 ENHRY, CDR2 SYGVKD. V lost 3 bases and J lost 0, with 8 bases in between. The CDR3 spans 14 residues. In the original analysis: The assay estimated nucleated cells by amplifying reference gene primers. The assay was immunoSEQ multiplex PCR, and TCRdb's table has in-frame clones only and misses some. The DNA gave D and trimming, while V, J and clone size come from that table. The sample lists approximately 200,000 clones, about four fifths occurring once. Patients from Seattle were sampled longitudinally, starting during active infection. The sequence derives from a middle-aged woman with COVID-19, enrolled during active disease. The chain couples TRBV10-3 to TRBJ1-2, with D hard to call. Sequenced material: peripheral blood. The CDR3 protein is CAISDGDSNYGYTF. DNA of the CDR3: TGTGCCATCAGTGACGGGGATTCTAACTATGGCTACACCTTC.